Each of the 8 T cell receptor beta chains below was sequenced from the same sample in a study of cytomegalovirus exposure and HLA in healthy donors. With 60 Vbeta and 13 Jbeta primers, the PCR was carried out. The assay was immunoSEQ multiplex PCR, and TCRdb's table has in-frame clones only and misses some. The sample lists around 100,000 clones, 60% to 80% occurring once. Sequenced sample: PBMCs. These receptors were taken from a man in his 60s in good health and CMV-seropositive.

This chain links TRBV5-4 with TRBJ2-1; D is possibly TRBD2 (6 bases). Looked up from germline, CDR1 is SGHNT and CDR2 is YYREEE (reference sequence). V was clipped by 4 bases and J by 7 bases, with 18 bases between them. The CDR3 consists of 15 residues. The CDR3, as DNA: TGTGCCAGCAGCCGGGGGTGGGCCTCAGGGAATGAGCAGTTCTTC. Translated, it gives CASSRGWASGNEQFF.

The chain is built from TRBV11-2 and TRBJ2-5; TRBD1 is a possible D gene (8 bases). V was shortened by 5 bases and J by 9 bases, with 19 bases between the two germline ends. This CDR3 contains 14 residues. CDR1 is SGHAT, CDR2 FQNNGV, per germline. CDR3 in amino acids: CASSPRDTGGAQYF. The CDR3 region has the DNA TGTGCCAGCAGCCCCCGGGACACAGGGGGGGCCCAGTACTTC.

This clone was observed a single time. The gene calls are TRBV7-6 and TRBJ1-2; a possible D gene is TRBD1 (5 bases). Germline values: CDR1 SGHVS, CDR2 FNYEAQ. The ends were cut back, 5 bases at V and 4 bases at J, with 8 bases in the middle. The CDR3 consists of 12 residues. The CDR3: CASSVDSYGYTF. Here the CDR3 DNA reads TGTGCCAGCAGCGTAGACAGCTATGGCTACACCTTC.

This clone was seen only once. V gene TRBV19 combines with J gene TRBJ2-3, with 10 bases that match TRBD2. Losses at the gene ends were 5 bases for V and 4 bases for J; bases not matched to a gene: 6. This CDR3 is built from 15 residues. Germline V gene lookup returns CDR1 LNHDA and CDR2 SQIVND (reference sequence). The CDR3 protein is CASSSAGGFSDTQYF. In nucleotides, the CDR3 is TGTGCCAGTAGTTCAGCGGGGGGGTTCTCAGATACGCAGTATTTT. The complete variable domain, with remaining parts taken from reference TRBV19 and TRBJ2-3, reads DGGITQSPKYLFRKEGQNVTLSCEQNLNHDAMYWYRQDPGQGLRLIYYSQIVNDFQKGDIAEGYSVSREKKESFPLTVTSAQKNPTAFYLCASSSAGGFSDTQYFGPGTRLTVL.

This chain's CDR3 is CASSADGEKLFF. In DNA form, the CDR3 reads TGTGCCAGCAGTGCGGATGGGGAAAAACTGTTTTTT. The chain employs TRBV6-5 and TRBJ1-4; D unclear. V lost 5 bases and J 8 bases, leaving 9 bases between the germline ends. Germline-derived CDR1 and CDR2 are MNHEY and SVGAGI. The CDR3 totals 12 residues.

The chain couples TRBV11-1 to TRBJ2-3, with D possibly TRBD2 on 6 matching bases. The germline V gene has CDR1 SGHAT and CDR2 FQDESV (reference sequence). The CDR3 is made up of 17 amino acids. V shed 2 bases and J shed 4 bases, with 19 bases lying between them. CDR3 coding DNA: TGTGCCAGCAGCTTACACGGGAGTGGAGAGATTGCAGATACGCAGTATTTT. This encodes CASSLHGSGEIADTQYF.

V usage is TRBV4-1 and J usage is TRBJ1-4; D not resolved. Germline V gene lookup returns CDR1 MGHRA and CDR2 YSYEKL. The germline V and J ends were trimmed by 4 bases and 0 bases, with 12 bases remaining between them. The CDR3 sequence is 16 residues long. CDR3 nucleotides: TGCGCCAGCAGCCTAAGGGAGTGGACAACTAATGAAAAACTGTTTTTT. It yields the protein CASSLREWTTNEKLFF.

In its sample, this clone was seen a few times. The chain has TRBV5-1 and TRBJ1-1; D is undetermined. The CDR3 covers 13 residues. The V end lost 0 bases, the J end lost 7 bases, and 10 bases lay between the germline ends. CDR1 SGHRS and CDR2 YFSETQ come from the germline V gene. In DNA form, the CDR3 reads TGCGCCAGCAGCTTGGAACAGTTGAATGAAGCTTTCTTT. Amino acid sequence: CASSLEQLNEAFF.